The 20 T cell receptor beta chains listed next were all sequenced from one sample in a study of HIV-infected patients and healthy controls. The repertoire came from unfractionated whole blood and reflected all unsorted peripheral T cells. About 550 ng RNA was reverse transcribed with alpha and beta constant-region primers. Using multiplexing indices, alpha and beta chain libraries were generated apart by chain-specific third strand synthesis. Via MiXCR, TCRdb re-called the 5' RACE reads, giving one row per CDR3 protein. This table has around 3,400 distinct CDR3 sequences, about 22% appearing once. The sequencing used blood, collected before antiretroviral therapy. These receptors all come from an adult with HIV infection.

This clonotype has more than one count but fewer than ten. The chain joins TRBV7-9 to TRBJ1-4, with D perhaps TRBD1 (6 bases). Trimming shortened V by 5 bases and J by 2 bases, and 21 bases separated the two germline ends. There are 18 residues in the CDR3. Germline V gene data show CDR1 as SEHNR and CDR2 as FQNEAQ (reference sequence). CDR3 coding DNA: TGTGCCAGCAGCCCTTTGCAGGGGATAGCAGCTACTAATGAAAAACTGTTTTTT. This codes for CASSPLQGIAATNEKLFF. The variable domain in full, completed from reference TRBV7-9 and TRBJ1-4, reads DTGVSQNPRHKITKRGQNVTFRCDPISEHNRLYWYRQTLGQGPEFLTYFQNEAQLEKSRLLSDRFSAERPKGSFSTLEIQRTEQGDSAMYLCASSPLQGIAATNEKLFFGSGTQLSVL.

This clonotype is medium-sized within its sample. The chain is built from TRBV16 and TRBJ1-5, with 8 bases identical to TRBD1. The CDR3 sequence is 16 residues long. The V segment lost 4 bases and the J segment 0 bases; nucleotides outside the gene matches: 5. Per germline, CDR1 KGHSY and CDR2 FQNENV. The CDR3 DNA reads TGTGCCAGCAGCCCCCTGGACAGGGATAGCAATCAGCCCCAGCATTTT. Translated: CASSPLDRDSNQPQHF.

Comments on this clonotype: This sequence may be a read error, since a much larger clone differs from it by one base. V usage is TRBV5-6 and J usage is TRBJ1-5; 7 bases map to TRBD1. The CDR3 is 14 residues long. Germline V lookup: CDR1 SGHDT, CDR2 YYEEEE. CDR3 loop: CASSADRVPQHQHF. The CDR3 DNA reads as TGTGCCAGCAGCGCCGACAGGGTGCCTCAGCACCAGCATTTT.

Sample share makes this clonotype medium-sized (0.01 to 0.1%). V is TRBV25-1 and J is TRBJ1-3; 9 nucleotides align to TRBD1. V shed 4 bases and J 10 bases; nucleotides not matched to a gene: 14. This CDR3 has 16 amino acids. Germline-derived CDR1 and CDR2 are MGHDK and SYGVNS. The CDR3 sequence is CASSALQGARVLTIYF. CDR3 nucleotide sequence: TGTGCCAGCAGTGCACTACAGGGGGCGAGGGTACTAACCATATATTTT.

The chain combines TRBV12-3 or TRBV12-4 with TRBJ1-6; unclear D gene. V dropped 6 bases and J dropped 5 bases, with 14 bases sitting between them. This CDR3 is 15 amino acids long. The chain's CDR3 is CASSPRRLDNSPLHF. The CDR3 DNA follows: TGTGCCAGCAGCCCACGAAGACTCGATAATTCACCCCTCCACTTT.

The chain carries TRBV7-9 and TRBJ2-1, with D possibly TRBD2 on 6 matching bases. The CDR3 runs to 15 residues. The germline V gene encodes CDR1 SEHNR and CDR2 FQNEAQ (reference sequence). V lost 5 bases, J lost 4 bases, and 15 bases lay in between. CDR3: CASSPRDFPYNEQFF. The CDR3 DNA reads as TGTGCCAGCAGCCCCCGGGACTTCCCATACAATGAGCAGTTCTTC.

This clonotype was detected a few times. The chain employs TRBV2 and TRBJ2-2; 8 positions agree with TRBD2. This CDR3 has 15 residues. With 4 bases clipped from V and 4 bases from J, the junction kept 5 bases outside the gene matches. Germline V gene sequence: CDR1 SNHLY, CDR2 FYNNEI. CDR3 nucleotide sequence: TGTGCCAGCAGTGGGTTAGCGGGGCCCACCGGGGAGCTGTTTTTT. This sequence encodes CASSGLAGPTGELFF.

This clonotype appeared a few times. The chain combines TRBV25-1 with TRBJ1-2; D is undetermined. V dropped 2 bases and J dropped 10 bases, with 14 bases sitting between them. CDR1 MGHDK and CDR2 SYGVNS come from the germline V gene. This CDR3 comprises 13 residues. CDR3 nucleotide sequence: TGTGCCAGCAGTGAACCCGCGGGGAGTTCCTACACCTTC. Amino acids: CASSEPAGSSYTF.

This clonotype has just a few counts. V gene TRBV4-2 combines with J gene TRBJ1-3; the match to TRBD1 covers 9 bases. CDR1 is LGHNA and CDR2 is YNFKEQ in the germline V gene. The CDR3 length is 16 residues. J lost 6 bases, V lost 11 bases, and 17 bases had no gene match. The CDR3 nucleotides are TGTGCCTCCCCCGAGGGACAGGGTGGCCGGGAAAACACCATATATTTT. Translating gives CASPEGQGGRENTIYF.

This clonotype was seen only a few times. V and J are TRBV2 and TRBJ2-7; D perhaps matches TRBD1 (5 bases). The V gene's germline CDR1 is SNHLY and CDR2 FYNNEI. The CDR3 loop spans 16 amino acids. The germline V and J ends were trimmed by 7 bases and 3 bases, with 22 bases remaining between them. The CDR3 DNA reads TGTGCCAGCACCAGGCAGGGCCAAGGATCCTTCTACGAGCAGTACTTC. As protein: CASTRQGQGSFYEQYF.

This clonotype is medium-sized. V gene TRBV7-8 combines with J gene TRBJ2-5; TRBD1 matches 7 bases. The CDR3 runs to 16 residues. Trimming at V came to 0 bases and at J to 1 base, leaving 5 bases not matched to a gene. Germline assignment: CDR1 SGHVS and CDR2 FQNEAQ. CDR3 DNA sequence: TGTGCCAGCAGCTTAGCTGGGGACAGAGTCCAAGAGACCCAGTACTTC. It encodes CASSLAGDRVQETQYF.

In its sample, this clonotype ranks as medium-sized. This chain joins TRBV6-2 or TRBV6-3 and TRBJ2-5; 8 bases are shared with TRBD2. Germline V gene lookup returns CDR1 MNHEY and CDR2 SVGEGT. Germline trimming cut 7 bases from V and 0 bases from J; bases unmatched to any gene: 7. CDR3 length: 15 amino acids. CDR3 in amino acids: CASTYSGTNQETQYF. In DNA, the CDR3 is TGTGCCAGCACCTATAGCGGGACAAACCAAGAGACCCAGTACTTC.

The V call is TRBV21-1, the J call TRBJ1-6. TRBV21-1 is designated a pseudogene. There are 11 residues in the CDR3. The CDR3 nucleotides are TGTGCCAGCATGGGCCCTTCACCCATCCACTTT. As protein: CASMGPSPIHF.

The chain couples TRBV20-1 to TRBJ1-5; 8 bases match TRBD1. This CDR3 is 14 amino acids long. CDR1 and CDR2 from the germline V gene are DFQATT and SNEGSKA (reference sequence). V lost 7 bases to trimming and J lost 1 base; unmatched junction nucleotides: 6. DNA of the CDR3: TGCAGTGTTGCTAGGACAGGGAGCAATCAGCCCCAGCATTTT. Protein product: CSVARTGSNQPQHF.

This clonotype is medium-sized (0.01 to 0.1%). The chain combines TRBV4-1 with TRBJ1-5; possible D gene TRBD1, 5 bases. Trimming removed 0 bases at V and 7 bases at J, with 13 bases between. The CDR3 extends over 15 amino acids. Germline V CDR1 and CDR2: MGHRA, YSYEKL. For the CDR3, the DNA is TGCGCCAGCAGCCAAGATCGGGGGTCCTGGCAGCCCCAGCATTTT. Translating gives CASSQDRGSWQPQHF.

This clonotype was detected once. An end of the junction does not agree with germline; a read error may underlie this. The rearrangement links TRBV7-9 to TRBJ2-3; the match to TRBD2 covers 7 bases. Per the germline V gene, CDR1 is SEHNR and CDR2 is FQNEAQ (reference sequence). The length of the CDR3 is 16 residues. DNA for the CDR3: TGTGACAGCAGCCCCCCGAGGCGGGGGAACACAGATACGCAGTATTTT. As protein: CDSSPPRRGNTDTQYF.

This clonotype occurred a few times. The V call is TRBV7-8, the J call TRBJ2-2; 8 nucleotides align to TRBD2. CDR1 is SGHVS, CDR2 FQNEAQ, per germline. CDR3 size: 17 residues. J was trimmed by 0 bases and V by 3 bases; bases with no gene match: 6. The CDR3 protein is CASSFVGGVTNTGELFF. CDR3 in DNA: TGTGCCAGCAGCTTCGTCGGGGGGGTGACGAACACCGGGGAGCTGTTTTTT.

The rearrangement joins TRBV4-1 to TRBJ2-7; the match to TRBD2 covers 8 bases. Trimming removed 3 bases from V and 2 bases from J; junction bases left unmatched: 6. CDR1 and CDR2 (germline): MGHRA, YSYEKL. This CDR3 spans 15 amino acids. The CDR3 loop is CASSQGAGGAYEQYF. The CDR3, as DNA: TGCGCCAGCAGCCAGGGGGCCGGGGGGGCCTACGAGCAGTACTTC.

The chain has TRBV7-8 and TRBJ2-7; D is unclear. The germline V gene encodes CDR1 SGHVS and CDR2 FQNEAQ. Trimming took 1 base from V and 0 from J, leaving 7 bases between them. This CDR3 has 14 residues. The CDR3 loop is CASSLGTHSYEQYF. The CDR3 bases are TGTGCCAGCAGCTTAGGAACTCACTCCTACGAGCAGTACTTC.

Of note for this clonotype: One junction end does not reproduce the germline sequence, and a read error may be involved. The J gene is TRBJ2-5, the V gene TRBV7-6; D gene unclear. The germline CDR1 and CDR2 sequences are SGHVS and FNYEAQ. The CDR3 spans 13 residues. The CDR3: CARSLDAPETQYF. In DNA form, the CDR3 reads TGTGCCAGAAGCTTAGACGCCCCAGAGACCCAGTACTTC.